This T cell receptor (beta chain) appears in the sequencing data of a study of vaccination and CD4 T cells after COVID-19. Regarding the study as a whole: The median count of SARS-CoV-2-reactive clonotypes rose from approximately 21 to 40, not significantly.

Concerning this clonotype: The antigen is undetermined.

Cultured CD4+ T cells had their DNA profiled by the Oncomine TCR Beta short-read assay. TCRdb reanalysed the PCR reads using MiXCR and keeps one entry per CDR3 protein. The repertoire has about 10,000 distinct CDR3 sequences, 60% of them found once; the top ten carry roughly a quarter. From germline, CDR1 is LNHDA and CDR2 SQIVND (reference sequence). The ends were cut back, 4 bases at V and 3 bases at J, with 12 bases in the middle. CDR3 length: 15 residues. Treatment defined: roughly 10-day PBMC culture with coronavirus spike peptide pools or control peptides (ViraFEST assay). Researchers collected the unexposed donor's CD4+ T cells before the COVID-19 pandemic (2011-2018).

Sample: CD4+ T cells from blood, cultured in vitro. The chain combines TRBV19 with TRBJ2-2, with D tentatively TRBD2 (7 bases). The receptor was isolated from a human donor in good health. The DNA of the CDR3 is TGTGCCAGTAGTAGGGGGGGGGCCGACACCGGGGAGCTGTTTTTT. This gives the protein CASSRGGADTGELFF.